The rows below give T cell receptor beta chains drawn from one sample of a study of shared clonotypes between healthy human individuals. Measured with immunoSEQ multiplex PCR; TCRdb has only the in-frame clones, and not every one. The sample records millions of clones, about 94% being singletons. Material: naive CD8+ T cells sorted from blood. These receptors came from a young man in good health. Both conserved end residues are trimmed from each CDR3. A clone size is listed for some rows: how often the clone was seen (once, few, many), or a class if it is expanded.

abundance: NA; j_gene: TRBJ1-4; v_gene: TRBV21-1; CDR3aa: ASSTRAGGENEKLF
abundance: NA; j_gene: TRBJ1-1; v_gene: TRBV7-9; CDR3aa: ASSTGQGFTEAF
abundance: NA; j_gene: TRBJ1-5; v_gene: TRBV4-1; CDR3aa: ASSQESSPGLTNQPQH
abundance: NA; j_gene: TRBJ2-7; v_gene: TRBV5-1; CDR3aa: ASSSSGTGTYEQY
abundance: NA; j_gene: TRBJ2-3; v_gene: TRBV5-1; CDR3aa: ASSWPPSTDTQY
abundance: NA; j_gene: TRBJ2-5; v_gene: TRBV4-3; CDR3aa: ASSQGLAGETQY
abundance: NA; j_gene: TRBJ2-5; v_gene: TRBV5-1; CDR3aa: ASSLVGTVEETQY
abundance: NA; j_gene: TRBJ1-5; v_gene: TRBV6-1; CDR3aa: ASSEYARYENQPQH
abundance: NA; j_gene: TRBJ2-1; v_gene: TRBV29-1; CDR3aa: SVEGGYEQF
abundance: NA; j_gene: TRBJ2-2; v_gene: TRBV27; CDR3aa: ASSSNLAGVVTGELF
abundance: NA; j_gene: TRBJ1-1; v_gene: TRBV5-6; CDR3aa: ASSVGTGDGFTEAF
abundance: NA; j_gene: TRBJ2-2; v_gene: TRBV27; CDR3aa: ASSPQPTGDTGELF
abundance: NA; j_gene: TRBJ2-7; v_gene: TRBV27; CDR3aa: ASSPVGEGLDEQY
abundance: NA; j_gene: TRBJ2-7; v_gene: TRBV2; CDR3aa: ASGEQGYEQY
abundance: NA; j_gene: TRBJ1-1; v_gene: TRBV7-9; CDR3aa: ASSFDSTNTEAF
abundance: once; j_gene: TRBJ2-5; v_gene: TRBV6-1; CDR3aa: ASRRTSGGRETQY
abundance: NA; j_gene: TRBJ2-6; v_gene: TRBV29-1; CDR3aa: SVASFSGANVLT
abundance: NA; j_gene: TRBJ2-7; v_gene: TRBV4-3; CDR3aa: ASSQVRTSGRILYEQY
abundance: once; j_gene: TRBJ2-2; v_gene: TRBV7-3; CDR3aa: ASSLNLDGALF
abundance: NA; j_gene: TRBJ2-3; v_gene: TRBV25-1; CDR3aa: ASSLPSGGDTQY
abundance: NA; j_gene: TRBJ1-6; v_gene: TRBV7-9; CDR3aa: ASSTSGTQYNSPLH
abundance: NA; j_gene: TRBJ2-1; v_gene: TRBV7-3; CDR3aa: ASSLRGSWADEQF
abundance: NA; j_gene: TRBJ2-5; v_gene: TRBV27; CDR3aa: ASSGTGNRETQY
abundance: NA; j_gene: TRBJ2-2; v_gene: TRBV4-3; CDR3aa: ASSQEGGTGELF
abundance: NA; j_gene: TRBJ2-7; v_gene: TRBV27; CDR3aa: ASSLSQPYEQY
abundance: NA; j_gene: TRBJ1-1; v_gene: TRBV28; CDR3aa: ASSLQQEAF
abundance: NA; j_gene: TRBJ1-6; v_gene: TRBV10-2; CDR3aa: ASNEGGDNSPLH
abundance: NA; j_gene: TRBJ2-6; v_gene: TRBV10-3; CDR3aa: AISDMGAGANVLT
abundance: once; j_gene: TRBJ2-7; v_gene: TRBV11-2; CDR3aa: ASGGPSSYEQY
abundance: NA; j_gene: TRBJ2-5; v_gene: TRBV4-1; CDR3aa: ASSQDRGQSETQY
abundance: NA; j_gene: TRBJ2-5; v_gene: TRBV6-1; CDR3aa: ASRTSGRGETQY
abundance: few; j_gene: TRBJ1-1; v_gene: TRBV30; CDR3aa: AWGMNTEAF
abundance: NA; j_gene: TRBJ2-7; v_gene: TRBV6-5; CDR3aa: ASSSTTFSYEQY
abundance: NA; j_gene: TRBJ1-4; v_gene: TRBV6-5; CDR3aa: ASSYSNLGNEKLF
abundance: NA; j_gene: TRBJ2-3; v_gene: TRBV30; CDR3aa: ATGLAGERYISTDTQY
abundance: NA; j_gene: TRBJ2-6; v_gene: TRBV2; CDR3aa: ASSEEQGPGANVLT
abundance: few; j_gene: TRBJ1-6; v_gene: TRBV10-3; CDR3aa: AISDGRNNSPLH
abundance: once; j_gene: TRBJ2-2; v_gene: TRBV5-1; CDR3aa: ASSLAGLASTGELF
abundance: once; j_gene: TRBJ2-3; v_gene: TRBV19; CDR3aa: ASSYGGDTQY
abundance: NA; j_gene: TRBJ1-4; v_gene: TRBV7-8; CDR3aa: ASSQPGQNEKLF
abundance: NA; j_gene: TRBJ1-5; v_gene: TRBV15; CDR3aa: ATRLEAVSNQPQH
abundance: once; j_gene: TRBJ2-7; v_gene: TRBV4-3; CDR3aa: ASSQGIGERYEQY
abundance: NA; j_gene: TRBJ2-3; v_gene: TRBV29-1; CDR3aa: SVEDRVAGLLSDTQY
abundance: NA; j_gene: TRBJ2-3; v_gene: TRBV11-2; CDR3aa: ASSLGTNSTDTQY
abundance: NA; j_gene: TRBJ2-1; v_gene: TRBV10-3; CDR3aa: ATDPGLAAYNEQF
abundance: NA; j_gene: TRBJ2-5; v_gene: TRBV5-1; CDR3aa: ASSTLGSQETQY
abundance: NA; j_gene: TRBJ2-1; v_gene: TRBV6-5; CDR3aa: ASSLALYNEQF
abundance: NA; j_gene: TRBJ2-3; v_gene: TRBV6-6; CDR3aa: ASSTLAGGITDTQY